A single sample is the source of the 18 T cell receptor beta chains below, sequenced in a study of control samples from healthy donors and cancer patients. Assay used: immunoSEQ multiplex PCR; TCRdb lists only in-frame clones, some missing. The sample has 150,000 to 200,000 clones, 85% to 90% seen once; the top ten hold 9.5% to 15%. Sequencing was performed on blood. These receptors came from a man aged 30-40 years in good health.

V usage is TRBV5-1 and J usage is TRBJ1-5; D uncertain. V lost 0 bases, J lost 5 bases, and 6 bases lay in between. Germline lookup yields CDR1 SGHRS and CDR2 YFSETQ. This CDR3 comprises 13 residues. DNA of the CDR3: TGCGCCAGCAGCTTGGAGGTGGATCAGCCCCAGCATTTT. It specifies CASSLEVDQPQHF.

The CDR3 spells CASSPQGNTEAFF. Written as DNA, the CDR3 is TGTGCCAGCAGTCCCCAGGGTAACACTGAAGCTTTCTTT. This chain joins TRBV27 and TRBJ1-1; TRBD1 might be the D (5 bases). From germline, CDR1 is MNHEY and CDR2 SMNVEV (reference sequence). CDR3 length equals 13 residues. The V and J ends lost 5 bases and 2 bases respectively, with 9 bases between them.

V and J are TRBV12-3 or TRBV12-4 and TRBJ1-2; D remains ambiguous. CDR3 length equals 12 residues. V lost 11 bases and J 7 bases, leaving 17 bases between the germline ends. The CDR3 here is CAARDSTVGYTF. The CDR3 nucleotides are TGTGCCGCCCGTGACTCCACAGTTGGCTACACCTTC.

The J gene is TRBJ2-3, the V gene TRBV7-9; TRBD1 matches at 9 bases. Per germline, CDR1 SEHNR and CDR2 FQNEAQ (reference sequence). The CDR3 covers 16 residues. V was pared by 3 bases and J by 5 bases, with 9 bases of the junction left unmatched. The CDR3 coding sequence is TGTGCCAGCAGCTTTTCCGGGACAGGGCCCCAAGATACGCAGTATTTT. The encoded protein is CASSFSGTGPQDTQYF.

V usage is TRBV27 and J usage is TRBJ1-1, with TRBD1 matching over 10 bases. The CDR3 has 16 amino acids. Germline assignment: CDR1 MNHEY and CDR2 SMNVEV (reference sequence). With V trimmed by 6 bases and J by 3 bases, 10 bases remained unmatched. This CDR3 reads CASRNWDRGSDTEAFF. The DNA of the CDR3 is TGTGCCAGCAGAAATTGGGACAGGGGCAGCGACACTGAAGCTTTCTTT.

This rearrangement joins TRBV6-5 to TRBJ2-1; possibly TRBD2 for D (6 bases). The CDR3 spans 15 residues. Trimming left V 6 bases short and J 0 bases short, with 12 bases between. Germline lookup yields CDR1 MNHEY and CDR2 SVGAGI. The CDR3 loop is CASSPDGSSYNEQFF. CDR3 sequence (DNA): TGTGCCAGCAGCCCAGACGGGAGCTCCTACAATGAGCAGTTCTTC.

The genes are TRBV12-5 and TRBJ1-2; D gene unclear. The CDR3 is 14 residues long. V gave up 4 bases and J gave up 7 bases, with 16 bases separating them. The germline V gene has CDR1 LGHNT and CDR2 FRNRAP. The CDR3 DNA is TGTGCTAGTGGTTCCAACTATGAGACGGTTGGCTACACCTTC. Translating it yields CASGSNYETVGYTF.

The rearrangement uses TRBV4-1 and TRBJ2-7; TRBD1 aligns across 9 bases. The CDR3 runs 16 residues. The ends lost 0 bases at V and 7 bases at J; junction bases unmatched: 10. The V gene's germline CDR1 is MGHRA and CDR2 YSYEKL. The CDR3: CASSQDRDREISEQYF. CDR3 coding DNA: TGCGCCAGCAGCCAAGACCGGGACAGGGAGATTTCTGAGCAGTACTTC.

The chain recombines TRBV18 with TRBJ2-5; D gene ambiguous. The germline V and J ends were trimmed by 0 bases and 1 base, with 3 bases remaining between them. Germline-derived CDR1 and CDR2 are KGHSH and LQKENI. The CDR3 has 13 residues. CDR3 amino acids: CASSPPLQETQYF. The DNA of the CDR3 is TGTGCCAGCTCACCACCACTCCAAGAGACCCAGTACTTC.

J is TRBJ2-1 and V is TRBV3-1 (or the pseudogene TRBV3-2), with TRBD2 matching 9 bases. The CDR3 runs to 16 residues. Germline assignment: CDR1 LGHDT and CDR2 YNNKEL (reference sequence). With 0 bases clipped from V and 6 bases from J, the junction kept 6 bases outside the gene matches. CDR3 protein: CASSQDGLAGRNEQFF. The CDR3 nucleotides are TGTGCCAGCAGCCAAGATGGGCTAGCGGGACGCAATGAGCAGTTCTTC.

The CDR3 DNA reads as TGTGCCAGTACAGCTAGGACAGGCGATCAGCCCCAGCATTTT. Protein sequence: CASTARTGDQPQHF. The gene calls are TRBV6-5 and TRBJ1-5, with 7 bases matching TRBD1. Losses at the gene ends were 9 bases for V and 5 bases for J; bases not matched to a gene: 10. Per the germline V gene, CDR1 is MNHEY and CDR2 is SVGAGI. The CDR3 contains 14 residues.

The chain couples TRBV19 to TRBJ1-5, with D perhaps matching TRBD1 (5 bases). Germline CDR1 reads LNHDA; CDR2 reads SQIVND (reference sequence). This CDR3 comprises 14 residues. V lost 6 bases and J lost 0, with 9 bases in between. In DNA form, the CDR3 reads TGTGCCAGTAGAGCGGGGGATAGCAATCAGCCCCAGCATTTT. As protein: CASRAGDSNQPQHF.

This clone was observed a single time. Here the CDR3 DNA reads TGTGCCAGTAGTATGGGACCCTTCAATCAGCCCCAGCATTTT. Translation gives CASSMGPFNQPQHF. The chain uses TRBV19 and TRBJ1-5; TRBD1 might be the D (5 bases). The CDR3 has 14 residues. V lost 3 bases and J lost 3, with 9 bases in between. From germline, CDR1 is LNHDA and CDR2 SQIVND (reference sequence). Full variable domain (missing parts from reference TRBV19 and TRBJ1-5): DGGITQSPKYLFRKEGQNVTLSCEQNLNHDAMYWYRQDPGQGLRLIYYSQIVNDFQKGDIAEGYSVSREKKESFPLTVTSAQKNPTAFYLCASSMGPFNQPQHFGDGTRLSIL.

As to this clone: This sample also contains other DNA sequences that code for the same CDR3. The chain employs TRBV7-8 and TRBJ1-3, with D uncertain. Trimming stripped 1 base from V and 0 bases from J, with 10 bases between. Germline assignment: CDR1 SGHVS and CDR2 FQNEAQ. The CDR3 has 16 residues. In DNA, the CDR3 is TGTGCCAGCAGCTTAGTGGCGAGCCCCTCTGGAAACACCATATATTTT. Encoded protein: CASSLVASPSGNTIYF. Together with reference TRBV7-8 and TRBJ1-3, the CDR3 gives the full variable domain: GAGVSQSPRYKVAKRGQDVALRCDPISGHVSLFWYQQALGQGPEFLTYFQNEAQLDKSGLPSDRFFAERPEGSVSTLKIQRTQQEDSAVYLCASSLVASPSGNTIYFGEGSWLTVV.

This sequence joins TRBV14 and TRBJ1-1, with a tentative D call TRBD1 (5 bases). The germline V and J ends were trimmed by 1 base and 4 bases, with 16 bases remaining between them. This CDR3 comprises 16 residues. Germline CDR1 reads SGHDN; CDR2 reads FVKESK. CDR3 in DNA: TGTGCCAGCAGCCAAGTGCGTCCGGCAGGGACCACTGAAGCTTTCTTT. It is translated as CASSQVRPAGTTEAFF.

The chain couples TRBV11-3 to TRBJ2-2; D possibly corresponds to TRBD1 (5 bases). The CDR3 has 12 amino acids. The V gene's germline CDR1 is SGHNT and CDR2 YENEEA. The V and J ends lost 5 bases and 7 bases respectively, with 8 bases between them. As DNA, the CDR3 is TGTGCCAGCAGCCCAGGGCGCGGGGAGCTGTTTTTT. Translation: CASSPGRGELFF.

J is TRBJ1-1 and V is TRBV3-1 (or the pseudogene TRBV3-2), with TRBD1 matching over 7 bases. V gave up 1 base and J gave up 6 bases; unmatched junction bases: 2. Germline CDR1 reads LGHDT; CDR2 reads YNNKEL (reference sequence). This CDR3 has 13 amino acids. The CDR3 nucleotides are TGTGCCAGCAGCCAAGGGACAGGCGCTGAAGCTTTCTTT. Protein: CASSQGTGAEAFF.

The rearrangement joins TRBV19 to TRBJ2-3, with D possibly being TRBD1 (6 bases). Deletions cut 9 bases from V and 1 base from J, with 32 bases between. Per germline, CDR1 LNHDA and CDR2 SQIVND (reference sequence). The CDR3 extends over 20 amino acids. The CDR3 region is CASTLTTRDIDTPGTDTQYF. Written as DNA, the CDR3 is TGTGCCAGCACCCTGACTACCCGGGACATCGACACCCCTGGCACAGATACGCAGTATTTT.